The 20 T cell receptor beta chains presented below share a single source sample, sequenced in a study of T cell changes during pregnancy in multiple sclerosis. Libraries were prepared by immunoSEQ multiplex PCR; TCRdb keeps only in-frame clonotypes and omits some of them. The data hold about 43,000 clones, with roughly 88% observed a single time. The sample in question was peripheral blood, obtained in the second trimester of pregnancy. These receptors originate from a female donor in good health, enrolled as a control in a pregnancy study.

The chain recombines TRBV6-1 with TRBJ2-2, with a tentative D call TRBD1 (6 bases). V was trimmed by 9 bases and J by 0 bases, leaving 14 bases between them. The CDR3 covers 15 residues. CDR1 and CDR2 from the germline V gene are MNHNS and SASEGT. The CDR3 loop is CASNPSGANTGELFF. DNA for the CDR3: TGTGCCAGTAACCCATCAGGGGCGAACACCGGGGAGCTGTTTTTT.

This clone was recorded a few times. This chain connects TRBV15 to TRBJ2-2; D not certain. Germline loops: CDR1 LNHNV, CDR2 YYDKDF (reference sequence). The CDR3 spans 14 residues. V shed 0 bases and J shed 5 bases, with 7 bases lying between them. The CDR3 protein is CATSRDRGTGELFF. In DNA form, the CDR3 reads TGTGCCACCAGCAGAGATCGCGGAACCGGGGAGCTGTTTTTT.

V and J are TRBV29-1 and TRBJ2-3, with a possible D match to TRBD1 (6 bases). The germline V gene encodes CDR1 SQVTM and CDR2 ANQGSEA. This CDR3 is built from 15 residues. Trimming removed 5 bases from V and 2 bases from J, with 17 bases in between. DNA of the CDR3: TGCAGCGTTCTCGATCGGGACACATTCACAGATACGCAGTATTTT. Its protein product is CSVLDRDTFTDTQYF.

The V gene is TRBV25-1, the J gene TRBJ1-2; no reliable D call. Germline-derived CDR1 and CDR2 are MGHDK and SYGVNS. Trimming took 6 bases from V and 5 from J, leaving 10 bases between them. The CDR3 extends over 12 amino acids. Written as DNA, the CDR3 is TGTGCCAGCAGCGGGAAACTGTATGGCTACACCTTC. Its translation: CASSGKLYGYTF.

The V call is TRBV27, the J call TRBJ2-7, with 9 bases aligning to TRBD1. Losses at the gene ends were 0 bases for V and 5 bases for J; bases not matched to a gene: 5. The CDR3 covers 15 residues. Germline values: CDR1 MNHEY, CDR2 SMNVEV (reference sequence). The CDR3 DNA is TGTGCCAGCAGTTTATCTCCTTGGGACAGGGACGAGCAGTACTTC. It encodes CASSLSPWDRDEQYF.

The gene calls are TRBV4-3 and TRBJ2-1; 10 positions agree with TRBD2. The trim removed 3 bases at V and 6 bases at J, leaving 8 bases unmatched. The CDR3 has 16 residues. Per the germline V gene, CDR1 is LGHNA and CDR2 is YSLEER. Here the CDR3 reads CASSQEAGGRFNEQFF. Written as DNA, the CDR3 is TGCGCCAGCAGCCAGGAAGCGGGGGGGCGTTTCAATGAGCAGTTCTTC.

The chain combines TRBV7-6 with TRBJ2-7; 8 positions match TRBD1. The germline V gene encodes CDR1 SGHVS and CDR2 FNYEAQ. The V and J ends lost 5 bases and 4 bases, in that order; junction bases with no gene match: 7. The CDR3 loop spans 14 amino acids. DNA for the CDR3: TGTGCCAGCAGCCCCCGGACAGGGTTTTACGAGCAGTACTTC. This sequence encodes CASSPRTGFYEQYF.

The chain carries TRBV29-1 and TRBJ2-5; D is perhaps TRBD2 (5 bases). The end of the DNA aligns better with TRBJ2-7, so the J call may be wrong. This CDR3 is 14 amino acids long. Per germline, CDR1 SQVTM and CDR2 ANQGSEA. This CDR3 is CSARQDLSSYEQYF. In nucleotides, the CDR3 is TGCAGCGCCCGTCAGGACTTAAGCTCCTACGAGCAGTACTTC.

The rearrangement uses TRBV5-4 and TRBJ2-3; TRBD2 agrees at 14 bases. The CDR3 has 17 residues. Germline V gene sequence: CDR1 SGHNT, CDR2 YYREEE (reference sequence). Germline trimming cut 4 bases from V and 0 bases from J; bases unmatched to any gene: 4. This CDR3 is CASSRGLAGESTDTQYF. The CDR3 nucleotides are TGTGCCAGCAGCCGGGGACTAGCGGGGGAGAGCACAGATACGCAGTATTTT.

The rearrangement joins TRBV30 to TRBJ2-5; 15 nucleotides agree with TRBD2. The germline CDR1 and CDR2 sequences are GTSNPN and SVGIG (reference sequence). Germline trimming cut 1 base from V and 13 bases from J; bases unmatched to any gene: 10. The CDR3 contains 15 residues. The CDR3, as DNA: TGTGCCTGGAGTGCGATCGGACTAGCGGGGGGGCCCCGGTACTTC. This translates into CAWSAIGLAGGPRYF.

This chain connects TRBV6-5 to TRBJ2-1, with TRBD1 matching over 12 bases. Germline CDR1 MNHEY, CDR2 SVGAGI. Trimming at V came to 6 bases and at J to 5 bases, leaving 5 bases not matched to a gene. The CDR3 has 15 residues. Here the CDR3 reads CASRRDRGQDNEQFF. The CDR3 DNA is TGTGCCAGCAGAAGGGACAGGGGGCAGGACAATGAGCAGTTCTTC.

The rearrangement uses TRBV5-1 and TRBJ2-1; 8 bases line up with TRBD2. V was pared by 3 bases and J by 5 bases, with 4 bases of the junction left unmatched. The V gene's germline CDR1 is SGHRS and CDR2 YFSETQ. The length of the CDR3 is 14 residues. CDR3 sequence (DNA): TGCGCCAGCAGCTCCGGACTAGCCAACAATGAGCAGTTCTTC. The encoded protein is CASSSGLANNEQFF.

The CDR3 DNA reads as TGTGCCAGCCGCGGGACAGGGGATTCACCCCTCCACTTT. Protein sequence: CASRGTGDSPLHF. The V call is TRBV6-1, the J call TRBJ1-6; 10 nucleotides align to TRBD1. The germline V gene has CDR1 MNHNS and CDR2 SASEGT. The CDR3 runs 13 residues. Unmatched junction bases numbered 3, after V lost 8 bases and J lost 8 bases.

V usage is TRBV2 and J usage is TRBJ2-4; 7 bases agree with TRBD2. This CDR3 is 16 amino acids long. Germline V lookup: CDR1 SNHLY, CDR2 FYNNEI. The V segment lost 5 bases and the J segment 1 base; nucleotides outside the gene matches: 8. CDR3 DNA sequence: TGTGCCAGCAGTATCTACTCCGGGGGGGCCAAAAACATTCAGTACTTC. It specifies CASSIYSGGAKNIQYF.

This chain connects TRBV6-5 to TRBJ1-2, with a possible D match to TRBD1 (6 bases). This CDR3 comprises 14 residues. Trimming pared 3 bases from V and 8 bases from J, leaving 16 bases between. The V gene's germline CDR1 is MNHEY and CDR2 SVGAGI. The CDR3 protein is CASSYSTGAGGYTF. CDR3 nucleotides: TGTGCCAGCAGTTATTCGACAGGCGCAGGGGGCTACACCTTC.

V gene TRBV7-6 combines with J gene TRBJ2-3; D not resolved. Germline loops: CDR1 SGHVS, CDR2 FNYEAQ. Trimming shortened V by 0 bases and J by 6 bases, and 7 bases separated the two germline ends. The CDR3 loop spans 13 amino acids. The CDR3 DNA reads TGTGCCAGCAGCTTAGCGGCCGGGGATACGCAGTATTTT. Protein sequence: CASSLAAGDTQYF.

The chain recombines TRBV30 with TRBJ2-7, with D perhaps matching TRBD1 (6 bases). CDR1 and CDR2 from the germline V gene are GTSNPN and SVGIG (reference sequence). The CDR3 spans 13 residues. Trimming stripped 2 bases from V and 0 bases from J, with 8 bases between. The CDR3 loop reads CAWSTGSSYEQYF. The CDR3 nucleotides read TGTGCCTGGAGTACAGGGAGCTCCTACGAGCAGTACTTC. The variable domain in full, completed from reference TRBV30 and TRBJ2-7, reads SQTIHQWPATLVQPVGSPLSLECTVEGTSNPNLYWYRQAAGRGLQLLFYSVGIGQISSEVPQNLSASRPQDRQFILSSKKLLLSDSGFYLCAWSTGSSYEQYFGPGTRLTVT.

The rearrangement links TRBV30 to TRBJ1-1, with D possibly being TRBD1 (5 bases). The CDR3 totals 13 residues. Germline CDR1 GTSNPN, CDR2 SVGIG (reference sequence). The V gene lost 0 bases and the J gene lost 4 bases, with 9 bases spanning the gap. Here the CDR3 reads CAWSVMQGTEAFF. The CDR3 bases are TGTGCCTGGAGTGTAATGCAGGGCACTGAAGCTTTCTTT.

The rearrangement joins TRBV2 to TRBJ2-1; D ambiguous. This CDR3 has 15 residues. CDR1 and CDR2 from the germline V gene are SNHLY and FYNNEI. Trimming took off 11 bases at V and 0 bases at J, with 17 bases between the two ends. The CDR3, as DNA: TGTGCCCCCACAAGGATTAGCAACTCCTACAATGAGCAGTTCTTC. Translation: CAPTRISNSYNEQFF.

The chain is built from TRBV5-1 and TRBJ2-3; TRBD2 might be the D (6 bases). The V end lost 4 bases, the J end lost 0 bases, and 21 bases lay between the germline ends. The CDR3 has 18 residues. Germline V lookup: CDR1 SGHRS, CDR2 YFSETQ. This CDR3 is CASSLIPGLQASTDTQYF. DNA for the CDR3: TGCGCCAGCAGCCTGATACCGGGACTCCAGGCCAGCACAGATACGCAGTATTTT. The complete variable domain, with remaining parts taken from reference TRBV5-1 and TRBJ2-3, reads KAGVTQTPRYLIKTRGQQVTLSCSPISGHRSVSWYQQTPGQGLQFLFEYFSETQRNKGNFPGRFSGRQFSNSRSEMNVSTLELGDSALYLCASSLIPGLQASTDTQYFGPGTRLTVL.